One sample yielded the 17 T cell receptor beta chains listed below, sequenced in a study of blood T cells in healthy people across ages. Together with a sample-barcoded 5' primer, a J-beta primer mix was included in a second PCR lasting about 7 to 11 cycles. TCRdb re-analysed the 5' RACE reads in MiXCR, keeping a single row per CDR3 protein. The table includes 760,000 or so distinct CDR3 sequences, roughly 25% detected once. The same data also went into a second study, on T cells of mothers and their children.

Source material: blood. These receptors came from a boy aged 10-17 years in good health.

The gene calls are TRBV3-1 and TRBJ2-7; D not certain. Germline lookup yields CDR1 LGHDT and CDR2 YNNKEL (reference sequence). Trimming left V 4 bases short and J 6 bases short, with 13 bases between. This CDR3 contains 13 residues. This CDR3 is CASSPAVFSEQYF. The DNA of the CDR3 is TGTGCCAGCAGCCCGGCTGTATTTTCCGAGCAGTACTTC.

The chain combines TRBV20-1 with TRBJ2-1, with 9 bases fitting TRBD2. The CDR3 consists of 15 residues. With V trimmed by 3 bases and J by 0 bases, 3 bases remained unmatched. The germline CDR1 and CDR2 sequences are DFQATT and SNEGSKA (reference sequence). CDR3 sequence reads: CSASSGSRSYNEQFF. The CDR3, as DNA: TGCAGTGCTAGTAGCGGGAGTCGCTCCTACAATGAGCAGTTCTTC.

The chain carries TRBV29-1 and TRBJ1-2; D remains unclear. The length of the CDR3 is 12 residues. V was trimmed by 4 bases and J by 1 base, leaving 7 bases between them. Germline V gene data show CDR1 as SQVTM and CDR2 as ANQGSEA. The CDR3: CSVVWGNYGYTF. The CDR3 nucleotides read TGCAGCGTTGTTTGGGGTAACTATGGCTACACCTTC.

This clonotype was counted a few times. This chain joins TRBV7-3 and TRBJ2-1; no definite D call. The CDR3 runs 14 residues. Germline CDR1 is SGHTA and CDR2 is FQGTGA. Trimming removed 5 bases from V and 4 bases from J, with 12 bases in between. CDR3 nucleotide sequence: TGTGCCAGCAGCAGCGAGGCGTCTTACAATGAGCAGTTCTTC. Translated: CASSSEASYNEQFF.

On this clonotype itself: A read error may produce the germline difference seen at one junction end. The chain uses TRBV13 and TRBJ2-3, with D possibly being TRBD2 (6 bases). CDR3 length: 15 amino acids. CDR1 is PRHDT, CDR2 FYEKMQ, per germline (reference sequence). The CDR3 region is CASGLIPGGTDTQYF. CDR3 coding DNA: TGTGCCAGCGGCTTAATCCCGGGAGGCACAGATACGCAGTATTTT.

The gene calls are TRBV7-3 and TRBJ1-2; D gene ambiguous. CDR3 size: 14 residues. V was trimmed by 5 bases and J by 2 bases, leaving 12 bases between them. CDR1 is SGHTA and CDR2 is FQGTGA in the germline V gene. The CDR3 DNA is TGTGCCAGCAGCCCCTCGGACCTCAACTATGGCTACACCTTC. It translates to CASSPSDLNYGYTF.

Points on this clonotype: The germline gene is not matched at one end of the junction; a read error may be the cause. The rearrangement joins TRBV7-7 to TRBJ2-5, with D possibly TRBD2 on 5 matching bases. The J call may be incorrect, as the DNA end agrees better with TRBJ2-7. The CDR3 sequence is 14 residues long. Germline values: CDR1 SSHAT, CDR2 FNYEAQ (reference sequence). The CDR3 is CASSPALGAYEQYF. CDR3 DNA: TGTGCTAGCAGCCCCGCTCTGGGAGCCTACGAGCAGTACTTC.

Here the CDR3 reads CASSQDPRYGYQPQHF. For the CDR3, the DNA is TGTGCCAGCAGCCAAGATCCACGTTACGGATATCAGCCCCAGCATTTT. V is TRBV3-1 and J is TRBJ1-5, with D unclear. V was pared by 0 bases and J by 5 bases, with 14 bases between. CDR1 is LGHDT, CDR2 YNNKEL, per germline (reference sequence). The CDR3 has 16 amino acids.

This CDR3 is CASSQENSPGLPIDEQFF. The CDR3 DNA sequence: TGTGCCAGCAGCCAAGAAAACTCGCCGGGCCTCCCTATCGATGAGCAGTTCTTC. This chain uses TRBV14 with TRBJ2-1; D gene uncertain. CDR1 is SGHDN and CDR2 is FVKESK in the germline V gene. The CDR3 runs 18 residues. V was cut by 0 bases and J by 8 bases, with 23 bases left in between.

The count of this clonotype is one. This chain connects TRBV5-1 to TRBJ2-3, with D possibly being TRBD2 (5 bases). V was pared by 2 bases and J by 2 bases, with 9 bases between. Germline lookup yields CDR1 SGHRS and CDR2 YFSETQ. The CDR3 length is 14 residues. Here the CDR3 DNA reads TGCGCCAGCAGCTTCGGGATGTCCACAGATACGCAGTATTTT. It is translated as CASSFGMSTDTQYF.

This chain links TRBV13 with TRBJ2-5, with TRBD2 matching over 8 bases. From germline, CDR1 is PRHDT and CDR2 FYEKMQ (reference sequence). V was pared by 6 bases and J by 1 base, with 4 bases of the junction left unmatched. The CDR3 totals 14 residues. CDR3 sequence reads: CASRRRGGQETQYF. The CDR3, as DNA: TGTGCCAGCAGGAGACGGGGGGGCCAAGAGACCCAGTACTTC.

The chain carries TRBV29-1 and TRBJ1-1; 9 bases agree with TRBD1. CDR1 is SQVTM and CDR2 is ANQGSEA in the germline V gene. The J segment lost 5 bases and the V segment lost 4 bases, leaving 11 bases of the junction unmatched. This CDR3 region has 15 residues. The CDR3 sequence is CSVASDGQGRTEAFF. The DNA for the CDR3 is TGCAGCGTTGCTTCAGATGGACAGGGGAGGACTGAAGCTTTCTTT.

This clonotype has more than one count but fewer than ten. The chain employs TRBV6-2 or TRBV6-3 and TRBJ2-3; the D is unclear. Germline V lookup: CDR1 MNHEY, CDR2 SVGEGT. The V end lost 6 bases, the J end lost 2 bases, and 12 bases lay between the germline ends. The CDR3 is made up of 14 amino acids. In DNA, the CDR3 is TGTGCCAGCAGAACAGAGTTCCACACAGATACGCAGTATTTT. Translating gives CASRTEFHTDTQYF.

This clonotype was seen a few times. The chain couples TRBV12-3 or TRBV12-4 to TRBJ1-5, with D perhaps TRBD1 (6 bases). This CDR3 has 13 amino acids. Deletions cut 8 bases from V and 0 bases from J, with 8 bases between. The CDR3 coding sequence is TGTGCCAGCGGACAGTATAGCAATCAGCCCCAGCATTTT. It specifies CASGQYSNQPQHF.

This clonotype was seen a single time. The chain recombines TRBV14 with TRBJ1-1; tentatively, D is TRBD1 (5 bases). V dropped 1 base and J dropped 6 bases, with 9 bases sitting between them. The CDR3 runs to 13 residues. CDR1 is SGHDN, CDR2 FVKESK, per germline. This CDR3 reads CASSQGRGAEAFF. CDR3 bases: TGTGCCAGCAGCCAAGGACGGGGCGCTGAAGCTTTCTTT.

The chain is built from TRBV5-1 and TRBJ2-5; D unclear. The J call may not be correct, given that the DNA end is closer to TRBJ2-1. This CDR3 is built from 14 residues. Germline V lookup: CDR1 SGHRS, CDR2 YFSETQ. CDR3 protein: CASSLSPSFSEQFF. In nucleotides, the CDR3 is TGCGCCAGCAGCTTGTCTCCTAGTTTTAGTGAGCAGTTCTTC.

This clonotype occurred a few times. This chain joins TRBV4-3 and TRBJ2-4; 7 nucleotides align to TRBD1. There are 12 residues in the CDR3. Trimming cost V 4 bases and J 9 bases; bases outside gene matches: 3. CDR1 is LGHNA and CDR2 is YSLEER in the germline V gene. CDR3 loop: CASSPTGSIQYF. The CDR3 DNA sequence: TGCGCCAGCAGCCCGACAGGGAGCATTCAGTACTTC.